This T cell receptor (beta chain) was sequenced in a study of beta chain features in type 1 diabetes. General study results and limits: Equally in patients and controls, PCR might preferentially amplify shorter templates.

Concerning this clone itself: The antigen remains undetermined.

TCRB transcripts that were expressed got sequenced, as all of the isolated RNA had been reverse transcribed. Only in-frame clones appear in the TCRdb table, and some are missing; sequencing was by immunoSEQ multiplex PCR. This sample has 390,000 or so clones, with about 15% found just once. Germline assignment: CDR1 LNHNV and CDR2 YYDKDF (reference sequence). CDR3 size: 16 residues. Trimming pared 4 bases from V and 4 bases from J, leaving 17 bases between. The TCR was taken from a man aged 30-40 years in good health. Source material: naive CD4+ T cells from blood. The rearrangement uses TRBV15 and TRBJ2-1; D is possibly TRBD2 (6 bases). The CDR3 loop is CATSTHLASQYNEQFF. CDR3 sequence (DNA): TGTGCCACCAGCACCCATCTAGCGTCCCAATACAATGAGCAGTTCTTC.